A single sample is the source of the 28 T cell receptor beta chains below, sequenced in a study of blood T cell repertoires in COVID-19. Method: immunoSEQ multiplex PCR; TCRdb's copy keeps in-frame clones and lacks some. The sample holds roughly 500,000 clones, 75% to 90% seen once. The sequencing sample was made of PBMCs or T cells enriched from blood (not recorded which). Source of these receptors: a woman in her sixties who had recovered from COVID-19.

This clone was picked up a small number of times. The gene calls are TRBV7-9 and TRBJ2-5; TRBD1 is a possible D gene (6 bases). The V gene lost 4 bases and the J gene lost 2 bases, with 14 bases spanning the gap. CDR1 is SEHNR, CDR2 FQNEAQ, per germline (reference sequence). The CDR3 runs 15 residues. The CDR3 bases are TGTGCCAGCAGCTCCTCCGGGACACTACAAGAGACCCAGTACTTC. As protein: CASSSSGTLQETQYF.

J is TRBJ1-2 and V is TRBV7-2; 11 nucleotides match TRBD1. The germline V gene encodes CDR1 SGHTA and CDR2 FQGNSA. The V gene end was trimmed by 5 bases and the J gene end by 8 bases; junction bases not matched to a gene: 7. The CDR3 sequence is 14 residues long. CDR3 sequence (DNA): TGTGCCAGCAGCCTCGGACAGGGGGCTCTAGGCTACACCTTC. Its protein product is CASSLGQGALGYTF.

The chain links TRBV18 to TRBJ2-3, with 7 bases identical to TRBD2. CDR1 is KGHSH and CDR2 is LQKENI in the germline V gene. Trimming removed 2 bases from V and 6 bases from J; junction bases left unmatched: 14. This CDR3 has 17 amino acids. CDR3 nucleotide sequence: TGTGCCAGCTCACCAGGGGAGCGGAGCGGGGCCCAGGATACGCAGTATTTT. It encodes CASSPGERSGAQDTQYF.

This rearrangement joins TRBV5-1 to TRBJ2-2, with 9 nucleotides matching TRBD2. With 0 bases clipped from V and 5 bases from J, the junction kept 11 bases outside the gene matches. The length of the CDR3 is 18 residues. CDR1 SGHRS and CDR2 YFSETQ come from the germline V gene. The CDR3 spells CASSLAKIAGAGTGELFF. CDR3 DNA: TGCGCCAGCAGCTTGGCCAAGATAGCGGGGGCTGGTACCGGGGAGCTGTTTTTT.

V and J are TRBV7-8 and TRBJ2-1; D might be TRBD2 (5 bases). The germline gives CDR1 SGHVS, CDR2 FQNEAQ. The V end lost 5 bases, the J end lost 4 bases, and 9 bases lay between the germline ends. This CDR3 contains 13 residues. The CDR3 sequence: CASSTTGYNEQFF. CDR3 DNA: TGTGCCAGCAGCACGACGGGGTACAATGAGCAGTTCTTC.

This clone was detected many times. V and J are TRBV2 and TRBJ1-1; D is uncertain. V shed 7 bases and J shed 1 base, with 10 bases lying between them. Germline V CDR1 and CDR2: SNHLY, FYNNEI. The CDR3 is made up of 13 amino acids. CDR3 sequence: CASTLVSNTEAFF. In DNA form, the CDR3 reads TGTGCCAGCACCCTCGTATCGAACACTGAAGCTTTCTTT.

The chain combines TRBV28 with TRBJ1-5; D remains ambiguous. The germline gives CDR1 MDHEN, CDR2 SYDVKM. The CDR3 is made up of 12 amino acids. Between the trimmed V and J ends, which lost 4 bases and 4 bases, there was a span of 5 bases. The CDR3 DNA follows: TGTGCCAGCAGTTCTCTTAATCAGCCCCAGCATTTT. It is translated as CASSSLNQPQHF.

This clone appeared a few times. The V and J genes are TRBV10-2 and TRBJ1-1, with 7 bases that match TRBD1. With 4 bases clipped from V and 0 bases from J, the junction kept 14 bases outside the gene matches. The CDR3 runs 18 residues. Per the germline V gene, CDR1 is WSHSY and CDR2 is SAAADI. The CDR3 DNA sequence: TGCGCCAGCAGTGCGGACAGGAGTCCCGCAATCATGAACACTGAAGCTTTCTTT. It codes for CASSADRSPAIMNTEAFF.

This sequence joins TRBV12-3 or TRBV12-4 and TRBJ1-1; 9 bases map to TRBD1. Trimming cost V 6 bases and J 7 bases; bases outside gene matches: 6. The CDR3 contains 13 residues. CDR3 sequence reads: CASRNRGQSEAFF. CDR3 coding DNA: TGTGCCAGCAGGAACAGGGGGCAGAGTGAAGCTTTCTTT.

This clone was detected once. The rearrangement uses TRBV19 and TRBJ1-2, with a possible D match to TRBD1 (6 bases). V lost 2 bases, J lost 7 bases, and 14 bases lay in between. The CDR3 spans 14 residues. CDR1 LNHDA and CDR2 SQIVND come from the germline V gene (reference sequence). This CDR3 reads CASSIQYQGLGYTF. In DNA form, the CDR3 reads TGTGCCAGTAGTATACAGTACCAGGGGCTTGGCTACACCTTC. The whole variable domain, filled in from reference TRBV19 and TRBJ1-2, reads DGGITQSPKYLFRKEGQNVTLSCEQNLNHDAMYWYRQDPGQGLRLIYYSQIVNDFQKGDIAEGYSVSREKKESFPLTVTSAQKNPTAFYLCASSIQYQGLGYTFGSGTRLTVV.

This clone was detected only once. This sequence joins TRBV2 and TRBJ1-2, with D unresolved. Germline CDR1 SNHLY, CDR2 FYNNEI. Deletions cut 4 bases from V and 0 bases from J, with 9 bases between. This CDR3 contains 14 residues. The CDR3 coding sequence is TGTGCCAGCAGTGTTGGCAGGACTAACTATGGCTACACCTTC. This codes for CASSVGRTNYGYTF.

The V call is TRBV7-8, the J call TRBJ2-7; the match to TRBD1 covers 7 bases. Germline CDR1 is SGHVS and CDR2 is FQNEAQ. Unmatched junction bases numbered 13, after V lost 5 bases and J lost 3 bases. The CDR3 totals 16 residues. CDR3 coding DNA: TGTGCCAGCAGCAAACACAGGGGCGAACAGGTCTACGAGCAGTACTTC. Protein product: CASSKHRGEQVYEQYF. The full variable domain, with the rest looked up from reference TRBV7-8 and TRBJ2-7, is GAGVSQSPRYKVAKRGQDVALRCDPISGHVSLFWYQQALGQGPEFLTYFQNEAQLDKSGLPSDRFFAERPEGSVSTLKIQRTQQEDSAVYLCASSKHRGEQVYEQYFGPGTRLTVT.

This chain links TRBV15 with TRBJ2-2; D call uncertain. This CDR3 has 17 residues. Trimming took off 0 bases at V and 1 base at J, with 12 bases between the two ends. The germline CDR1 and CDR2 sequences are LNHNV and YYDKDF (reference sequence). CDR3: CATSRDSWAGNTGELFF. The CDR3 DNA follows: TGTGCCACCAGCAGAGATTCCTGGGCAGGGAACACCGGGGAGCTGTTTTTT.

The chain has TRBV13 and TRBJ2-3, with TRBD2 matching over 7 bases. The CDR3 consists of 15 residues. V gave up 0 bases and J gave up 2 bases; unmatched junction bases: 2. Germline CDR1 is PRHDT and CDR2 is FYEKMQ (reference sequence). In nucleotides, the CDR3 is TGTGCCAGCAGCTTAGGGGGACTACCCACAGATACGCAGTATTTT. Translation gives CASSLGGLPTDTQYF. Drawing the rest from reference TRBV13 and TRBJ2-3, the complete variable domain is AAGVIQSPRHLIKEKRETATLKCYPIPRHDTVYWYQQGPGQDPQFLISFYEKMQSDKGSIPDRFSAQQFSDYHSELNMSSLELGDSALYFCASSLGGLPTDTQYFGPGTRLTVL.

The gene calls are TRBV18 and TRBJ1-1, with 7 bases aligning to TRBD1. The germline V gene has CDR1 KGHSH and CDR2 LQKENI. V was clipped by 3 bases and J by 0 bases; unmatched bases: 4. The CDR3 is 15 amino acids. CDR3 in amino acids: CASSPTGTVNTEAFF. The CDR3 DNA reads TGTGCCAGCTCACCGACCGGGACAGTGAACACTGAAGCTTTCTTT.

A single count supports this clone. The V call is TRBV15, the J call TRBJ2-5, with D tentatively TRBD1 (6 bases). The CDR3 extends over 14 amino acids. Between the trimmed V and J ends, which lost 0 bases and 7 bases, there was a span of 12 bases. CDR1 LNHNV and CDR2 YYDKDF come from the germline V gene (reference sequence). The CDR3 spells CATSRDPVQGTQYF. Written as DNA, the CDR3 is TGTGCCACCAGCAGAGATCCGGTACAGGGGACCCAGTACTTC.

This CDR3 is CAIRTSGEGNTGELFF. DNA for the CDR3: TGTGCCATCAGAACGTCAGGGGAGGGGAACACCGGGGAGCTGTTTTTT. The V gene is TRBV10-3, the J gene TRBJ2-2; D possibly corresponds to TRBD2 (7 bases). The V gene's germline CDR1 is ENHRY and CDR2 SYGVKD. V lost 6 bases, J lost 1 base, and 15 bases lay in between. The CDR3 covers 16 residues.

This clone was counted only a few times. This rearrangement joins TRBV13 to TRBJ2-7; TRBD1 aligns across 7 bases. The CDR3 length is 12 residues. Germline V CDR1 and CDR2: PRHDT, FYEKMQ (reference sequence). V was pared by 3 bases and J by 7 bases, with 3 bases of the junction left unmatched. Written as DNA, the CDR3 is TGTGCCAGCAGCTTCGCAGGGGGTGAGCAGTACGTC. Protein: CASSFAGGEQYV.

The genes are TRBV10-1 and TRBJ2-1, with 9 bases fitting TRBD2. The CDR3 extends over 13 amino acids. With V trimmed by 8 bases and J by 8 bases, 7 bases remained unmatched. Germline V gives CDR1 WNHNN, CDR2 SYGVQD (reference sequence). The CDR3 DNA reads TGCGCCAGCGCCGCGGGGGGGTTGGATGAGCAGTTCTTC. Translated: CASAAGGLDEQFF.

The chain is built from TRBV6-6 and TRBJ2-1, with 8 bases matching TRBD1. The trim removed 2 bases at V and 0 bases at J, leaving 0 bases unmatched. Per germline, CDR1 MNHNY and CDR2 SVGAGI (reference sequence). This CDR3 contains 15 residues. CDR3 amino acids: CASSYGTGSYNEQFF. As DNA, the CDR3 is TGTGCCAGCAGTTACGGGACAGGCTCCTACAATGAGCAGTTCTTC.

This chain connects TRBV5-1 to TRBJ1-1; D ambiguous. The ends were cut back, 0 bases at V and 0 bases at J, with 9 bases in the middle. In germline, CDR1 is SGHRS, CDR2 YFSETQ. The CDR3 loop spans 15 amino acids. The CDR3 region has the DNA TGCGCCAGCAGCTTGGAAAGGGAGCTGAACACTGAAGCTTTCTTT. This sequence encodes CASSLERELNTEAFF.

The rearrangement uses TRBV12-3 or TRBV12-4 and TRBJ2-1; a possible D gene is TRBD1 (5 bases). V shed 6 bases and J shed 8 bases, with 11 bases lying between them. This CDR3 is built from 12 residues. CDR3 coding DNA: TGTGCCAGCAGCCTCAGGGTCCATGAGCAGTTCTTC. Translation gives CASSLRVHEQFF.

The table lists this clone with a count of one. V and J are TRBV9 and TRBJ2-1; a weak D match, TRBD2 (6 bases). The CDR3 extends over 16 amino acids. CDR1 is SGDLS, CDR2 YYNGEE, per germline. The V end lost 0 bases, the J end lost 0 bases, and 10 bases lay between the germline ends. CDR3 protein: CASSVGGESSYNEQFF. The DNA for the CDR3 is TGTGCCAGCAGCGTAGGGGGGGAGAGCTCCTACAATGAGCAGTTCTTC.

V is TRBV27 and J is TRBJ1-1; 8 bases are shared with TRBD1. V gave up 10 bases and J gave up 4 bases; unmatched junction bases: 8. In germline, CDR1 is MNHEY, CDR2 SMNVEV (reference sequence). This CDR3 contains 13 residues. DNA for the CDR3: TGTGCCACCAAGACCACAGGGGGCACTGAAGCTTTCTTT. It specifies CATKTTGGTEAFF.

DNA for the CDR3: TGCGCCAGCAGCCTCGGGACTAGCGTAGGCACCGGGGAGCTGTTTTTT. Protein: CASSLGTSVGTGELFF. This rearrangement joins TRBV5-1 to TRBJ2-2; TRBD2 agrees at 10 bases. CDR1 is SGHRS and CDR2 is YFSETQ in the germline V gene. CDR3 length: 16 amino acids. V shed 4 bases and J 4 bases; nucleotides not matched to a gene: 7.

Note on this clone: An end of the junction differs from the germline gene, which may be a read error. This chain joins TRBV30 and TRBJ2-7, with D perhaps matching TRBD2 (7 bases). Germline V CDR1 and CDR2: GTSNPN, SVGIG (reference sequence). The CDR3 spans 14 residues. CDR3 amino acids: CARSVKGGGYEQYF. The CDR3 nucleotides are TGTGCCCGGAGTGTTAAGGGAGGGGGCTACGAGCAGTACTTC.

V usage is TRBV30 and J usage is TRBJ2-1, with D possibly matching TRBD2 (5 bases). The V and J ends lost 1 base and 4 bases respectively, with 14 bases between them. There are 15 residues in the CDR3. Germline V gene sequence: CDR1 GTSNPN, CDR2 SVGIG (reference sequence). The CDR3 sequence is CAWSASRLLYNEQFF. The CDR3 DNA sequence: TGTGCCTGGAGTGCGTCCCGACTATTATACAATGAGCAGTTCTTC.

The chain carries TRBV10-3 and TRBJ2-5; tentatively, D is TRBD1 (6 bases). V lost 3 bases and J 4 bases, leaving 12 bases between the germline ends. Per germline, CDR1 ENHRY and CDR2 SYGVKD. This CDR3 has 14 residues. The CDR3 region has the DNA TGTGCCATCAGTGACCAGGGGTGGGGAGAGACCCAGTACTTC. Residues: CAISDQGWGETQYF.